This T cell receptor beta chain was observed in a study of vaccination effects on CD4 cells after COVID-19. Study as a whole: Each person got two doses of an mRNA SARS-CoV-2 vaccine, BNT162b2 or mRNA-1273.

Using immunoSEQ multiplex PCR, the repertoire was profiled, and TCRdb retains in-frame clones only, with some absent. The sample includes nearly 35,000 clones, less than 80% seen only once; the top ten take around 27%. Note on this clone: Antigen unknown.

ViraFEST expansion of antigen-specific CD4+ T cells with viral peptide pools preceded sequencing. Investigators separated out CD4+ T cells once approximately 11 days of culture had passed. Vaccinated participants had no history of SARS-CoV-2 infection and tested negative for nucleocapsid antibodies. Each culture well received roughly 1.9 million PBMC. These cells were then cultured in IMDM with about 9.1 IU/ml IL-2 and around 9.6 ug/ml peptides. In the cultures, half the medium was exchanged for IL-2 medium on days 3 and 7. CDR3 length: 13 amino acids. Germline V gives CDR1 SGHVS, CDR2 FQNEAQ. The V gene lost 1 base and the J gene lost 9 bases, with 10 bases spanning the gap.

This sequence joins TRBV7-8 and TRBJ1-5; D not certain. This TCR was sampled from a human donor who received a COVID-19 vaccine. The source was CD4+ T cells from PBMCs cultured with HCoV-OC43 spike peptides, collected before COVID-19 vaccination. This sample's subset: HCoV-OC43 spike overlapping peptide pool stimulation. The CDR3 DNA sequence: TGTGCCAGCAGCTTAGATAGGGAGCGGCCCCAGCATTTT. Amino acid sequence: CASSLDRERPQHF.